These T cell receptor beta chains were read from a single sample in a study of blood T cell repertoires in COVID-19. Assay used: immunoSEQ multiplex PCR; TCRdb lists only in-frame clones, some missing. The sample has roughly 150,000 clones; 90% are singletons. The sample consisted of peripheral blood. The source is a man aged 60 to 75 with active or convalescent COVID-19. CDR3s include the opening cysteine and the closing phenylalanine or tryptophan. D genes are given only for firm matches. A clone size is listed for some rows: how often the clone was seen (once, few, many), or a class if it is expanded.

NA	TRBD1	TRBV27	TRBJ1-1	15	CASSFVGQGGAEAFF	TGTGCCAGCAGTTTCGTGGGACAGGGAGGAGCTGAAGCTTTCTTT
NA	TRBD1	TRBV5-1	TRBJ2-1	16	CASSLAMPGGLNEQFF	TGCGCCAGCAGCTTGGCCATGCCAGGGGGCCTCAATGAGCAGTTCTTC
few	TRBD2	TRBV5-4	TRBJ2-5	15	CASRETSGPQETQYF	TGTGCCAGCAGAGAAACTAGCGGGCCCCAAGAGACCCAGTACTTC
NA	NA	TRBV2	TRBJ2-6	19	CASTPEKTGFISGANVLTF	TGTGCCAGCACACCGGAAAAGACAGGCTTCATCTCTGGGGCCAACGTCCTGACTTTC
NA	NA	TRBV5-1	TRBJ2-7	16	CASSSGTGYSSYEQYF	TGCGCCAGCAGCTCAGGAACAGGGTACAGCTCCTACGAGCAGTACTTC
NA	TRBD1	TRBV3-1/TRBV3-2	TRBJ1-6	18	CASSHPGQGGSNYSPLHF	TGTGCCAGCAGCCACCCCGGACAGGGGGGTTCGAACTATTCACCCCTCCACTTT
NA	TRBD1	TRBV7-6	TRBJ2-7	16	CASSLAAGQGGYEQYF	TGTGCCAGCAGCTTAGCGGCCGGACAGGGGGGCTACGAGCAGTACTTC
NA	NA	TRBV19	TRBJ2-5	16	CASSIGGLGHQETQYF	TGTGCCAGTAGTATAGGGGGTTTGGGGCACCAAGAGACCCAGTACTTC
NA	TRBD1	TRBV19	TRBJ1-2	17	CASSQRYRTGRSRGYTF	TGTGCCAGTAGTCAAAGGTATAGGACAGGGAGATCCCGTGGCTACACCTTC
NA	TRBD1	TRBV7-2	TRBJ2-7	15	CASSPGTGLQYEQYF	TGTGCCAGCAGCCCCGGGACAGGGCTTCAGTACGAGCAGTACTTC
NA	TRBD1	TRBV5-4	TRBJ1-6	14	CASSLQGIDSPLHF	TGTGCCAGCAGCTTACAGGGGATAGATTCACCCCTCCACTTT
NA	TRBD1	TRBV29-1	TRBJ2-2	14	CSTSTGGDTGELFF	TGCAGCACCTCGACAGGGGGGGACACCGGGGAGCTGTTTTTT
NA	TRBD2	TRBV3-1/TRBV3-2	TRBJ2-7	21	CASSQAYWGQGTSGKTYEQYF	TGTGCCAGCAGCCAAGCTTATTGGGGCCAGGGCACTAGCGGGAAGACCTACGAGCAGTACTTC
NA	NA	TRBV11-2	TRBJ1-4	12	CASSLDPVKLFF	TGTGCCAGCAGCTTAGACCCTGTGAAACTGTTTTTT
NA	TRBD2	TRBV2	TRBJ2-7	12	CASISGGYEQYF	TGTGCCAGCATCAGCGGGGGCTACGAGCAGTACTTC
NA	TRBD2	TRBV5-1	TRBJ2-1	16	CASSLTSGGAYNEQFF	TGCGCCAGCAGCTTAACTAGCGGGGGGGCCTACAATGAGCAGTTCTTC
NA	TRBD1	TRBV7-2	TRBJ2-5	15	CASSLVQGFPETQYF	TGTGCCAGCAGCTTAGTACAGGGGTTCCCGGAGACCCAGTACTTC
NA	TRBD1	TRBV6-1	TRBJ1-1	14	CASSELGQGAEAFF	TGTGCCAGCAGTGAATTGGGACAGGGGGCTGAAGCTTTCTTT
once	NA	TRBV7-2	TRBJ1-2	14	CASSSQRWGDGYTF	TGTGCCAGCAGCTCTCAACGGTGGGGGGATGGCTACACCTTC
NA	NA	TRBV5-1	TRBJ2-3	13	CASSPSGQIQWYF	TGCGCCAGCAGCCCTAGCGGACAGATACAGTGGTATTTT
NA	TRBD1	TRBV5-8	TRBJ2-7	14	CASSFDRGGGEQYF	TGTGCCAGCAGCTTTGACAGGGGGGGAGGAGAGCAGTACTTC
NA	NA	TRBV10-3	TRBJ1-1	12	CAISESTGAAFF	TGTGCCATCAGTGAGTCTACAGGCGCAGCTTTCTTT
NA	NA	TRBV14	TRBJ2-7	14	CASSNRDKAYEQYF	TGTGCCAGCAGCAACCGGGACAAAGCCTACGAGCAGTACTTC
NA	TRBD2	TRBV29-1	TRBJ2-1	16	CSVESRQRGGTNEQFF	TGCAGCGTTGAATCAAGACAGCGGGGGGGAACGAATGAGCAGTTCTTC
NA	TRBD1	TRBV2	TRBJ1-2	15	CASSQTGQALYGYTF	TGTGCCAGCAGCCAGACAGGGCAGGCCCTCTATGGCTACACCTTC
once	NA	TRBV30	TRBJ1-4	12	CAWSPRGEKLFF	TGTGCCTGGAGTCCCAGGGGTGAAAAACTGTTTTTT
NA	TRBD1	TRBV5-1	TRBJ2-6	18	CASSSRTGRKSGANVLTF	TGCGCCAGCAGCTCTCGGACAGGGCGAAAATCTGGGGCCAACGTCCTGACTTTC
NA	TRBD1	TRBV6-5	TRBJ1-1	16	CASSWGTGGGGTEAFF	TGTGCCAGCAGTTGGGGGACAGGGGGCGGAGGTACTGAAGCTTTCTTT
NA	TRBD1	TRBV6-5	TRBJ1-4	16	CASSYDGQGGGEKLFF	TGTGCCAGCAGTTACGACGGACAGGGAGGGGGTGAAAAACTGTTTTTT
few	TRBD2	TRBV5-1	TRBJ2-1	17	CASSFLTGLPSYNEQFF	TGCGCCAGCAGCTTCCTGACGGGACTACCCTCCTACAATGAGCAGTTCTTC
NA	NA	TRBV7-9	TRBJ2-5	14	CASSRAAPQETQYF	TGTGCCAGCAGCCGAGCGGCGCCCCAAGAGACCCAGTACTTC
NA	TRBD1	TRBV2	TRBJ1-2	13	CASTLDRDGGYTF	TGTGCCAGCACCCTAGACAGGGATGGTGGCTACACCTTC
NA	NA	TRBV6-5	TRBJ1-2	13	CASTGLNRAGYTF	TGTGCCAGCACGGGGTTGAACAGGGCTGGCTACACCTTC
NA	NA	TRBV12-3/TRBV12-4	TRBJ2-5	13	CASSGNLQETQYF	TGTGCCAGCTCGGGGAACCTCCAAGAGACCCAGTACTTC
NA	NA	TRBV10-3	TRBJ1-1	14	CAISESQLHTEAFF	TGTGCCATCAGTGAGTCGCAACTTCACACTGAAGCTTTCTTT
NA	NA	TRBV10-1	TRBJ1-3	15	CASSPTSGSGNTIYF	TGCGCCAGCAGTCCTACATCGGGATCTGGAAACACCATATATTTT
NA	TRBD2	TRBV19	TRBJ2-1	15	CASSRGVGGGARQFF	TGTGCCAGTAGCAGAGGGGTTGGCGGGGGGGCAAGGCAGTTCTTC
NA	NA	TRBV19	TRBJ1-1	14	CASKSAQSRTEAFF	TGTGCCTCGAAATCGGCCCAATCGAGGACTGAAGCTTTCTTT
NA	NA	TRBV2	TRBJ2-2	16	CASSEAPRYLAGELFF	TGTGCCAGCAGTGAAGCCCCTAGATATTTAGCCGGGGAGCTGTTTTTT
once	NA	TRBV30	TRBJ1-3	13	CAWIRTPGNTIYF	TGTGCCTGGATTAGGACTCCAGGAAACACCATATATTTT
NA	NA	TRBV2	TRBJ1-6	12	CASSTGISPLHF	TGTGCCAGCAGCACCGGGATTTCACCCCTCCACTTT
NA	NA	TRBV29-1	TRBJ2-1	11	CSVESLNEQFF	TGCAGCGTTGAAAGCCTTAATGAGCAGTTCTTC
once	NA	TRBV6-5	TRBJ1-1	15	CASSYSHRASTEAFF	TGTGCCAGCAGTTACTCGCACAGGGCGAGCACTGAAGCTTTCTTT
NA	TRBD2	TRBV7-8	TRBJ2-1	12	CASSPGGAEQFF	TGTGCCAGCAGCCCGGGGGGGGCTGAGCAGTTCTTC
NA	NA	TRBV12-3/TRBV12-4	TRBJ2-1	10	CASSSNEQFF	TGTGCCAGCAGTTCAAATGAGCAGTTCTTC
NA	NA	TRBV19	TRBJ1-2	14	CASIPGDRNYGYTF	TGTGCCAGTATTCCAGGGGATAGGAACTATGGCTACACCTTC
NA	NA	TRBV18	TRBJ1-4	14	CASSPPRVNEKLFF	TGTGCCAGCTCACCACCCAGGGTGAATGAAAAACTGTTTTTT
once	TRBD1	TRBV3-1/TRBV3-2	TRBJ1-1	15	CASSQDWTGRTEAFF	TGTGCCAGCAGCCAAGACTGGACAGGGCGTACTGAAGCTTTCTTT
few	NA	TRBV4-1	TRBJ1-5	13	CASGDRLNQPQHF	TGCGCCAGCGGCGACAGGCTTAATCAGCCCCAGCATTTT
NA	TRBD1	TRBV5-1	TRBJ2-7	16	CASSLVGQGFSYEQYF	TGCGCCAGCAGCTTGGTGGGACAGGGTTTCTCCTACGAGCAGTACTTC
NA	NA	TRBV6-6	TRBJ1-5	15	CASSLSGTEMGPQHF	TGTGCCAGCAGTCTAAGCGGGACGGAGATGGGGCCCCAGCATTTT
once	TRBD2	TRBV4-1	TRBJ2-5	16	CASSQEQRGGRETQYF	TGCGCCAGCAGCCAAGAACAGCGGGGGGGCCGGGAGACCCAGTACTTC
NA	TRBD2	TRBV7-9	TRBJ2-1	15	CASSLKRDDHNEQFF	TGTGCCAGCAGCTTAAAGCGGGATGATCACAATGAGCAGTTCTTC
NA	TRBD2	TRBV7-7	TRBJ2-1	15	CASSSGTSGRGEQFF	TGTGCCAGCAGCAGCGGGACTAGCGGGAGGGGTGAGCAGTTCTTC
NA	TRBD1	TRBV24-1	TRBJ1-2	13	CATSEGQGLGYTF	TGTGCCACCAGTGAGGGACAGGGGCTTGGCTACACCTTC
NA	NA	TRBV25-1	TRBJ2-3	14	CASSEWGGGGTQYF	TGTGCCAGCAGTGAATGGGGAGGGGGTGGTACGCAGTATTTT
NA	NA	TRBV21-1	TRBJ1-2	12	CASRMTVYGYTF	TGTGCCAGCAGGATGACAGTCTATGGCTACACCTTC
NA	NA	TRBV11-2	TRBJ1-2	16	CASSLDRRAFIYGYTF	TGTGCCAGCAGCTTAGACCGCAGGGCTTTCATCTATGGCTACACCTTC